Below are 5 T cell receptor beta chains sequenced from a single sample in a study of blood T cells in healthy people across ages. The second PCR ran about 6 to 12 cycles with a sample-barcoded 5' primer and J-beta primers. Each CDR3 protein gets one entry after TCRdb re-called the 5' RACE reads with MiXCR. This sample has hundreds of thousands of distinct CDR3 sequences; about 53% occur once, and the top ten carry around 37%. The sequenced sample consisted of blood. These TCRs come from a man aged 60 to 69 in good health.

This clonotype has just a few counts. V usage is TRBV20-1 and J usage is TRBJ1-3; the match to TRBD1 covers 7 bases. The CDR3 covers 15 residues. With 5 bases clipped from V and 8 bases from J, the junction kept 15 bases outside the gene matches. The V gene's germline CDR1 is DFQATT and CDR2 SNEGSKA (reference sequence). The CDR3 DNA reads TGCAGTGCTCAAAGAGGGGGCTCGGGGGGCCACACCATATATTTT. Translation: CSAQRGGSGGHTIYF.

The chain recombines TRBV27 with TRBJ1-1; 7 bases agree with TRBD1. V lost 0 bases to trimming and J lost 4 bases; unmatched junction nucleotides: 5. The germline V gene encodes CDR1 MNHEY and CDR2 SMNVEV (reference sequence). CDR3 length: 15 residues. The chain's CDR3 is CASSLSRGRSTEAFF. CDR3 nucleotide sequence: TGTGCCAGCAGTTTATCGAGGGGGCGTTCCACTGAAGCTTTCTTT.

In DNA, the CDR3 is TGTGCCAGCAGCCAAAGTCAGGGTGTCAATGAGCAGTTCTTC. This encodes CASSQSQGVNEQFF. The chain employs TRBV3-1 and TRBJ2-1; D is perhaps TRBD1 (5 bases). Trimming stripped 2 bases from V and 6 bases from J, with 11 bases between. The CDR3 has 14 residues. Germline assignment: CDR1 LGHDT and CDR2 YNNKEL (reference sequence).

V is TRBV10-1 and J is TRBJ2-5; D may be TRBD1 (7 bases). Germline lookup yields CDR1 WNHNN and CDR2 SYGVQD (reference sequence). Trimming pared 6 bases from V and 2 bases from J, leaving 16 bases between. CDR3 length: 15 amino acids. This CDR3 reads CASSLLAGQQETQYF. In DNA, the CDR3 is TGCGCCAGCAGCCTCCTCGCGGGACAGCAAGAGACCCAGTACTTC.

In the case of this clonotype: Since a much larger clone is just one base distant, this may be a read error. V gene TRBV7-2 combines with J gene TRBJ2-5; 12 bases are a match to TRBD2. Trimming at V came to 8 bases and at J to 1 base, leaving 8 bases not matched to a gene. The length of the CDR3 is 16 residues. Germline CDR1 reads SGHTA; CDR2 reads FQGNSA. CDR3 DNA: TGTGCCAGCGGCCCCGGACTAGCGGGGCCCCAAGAGACCCAGTACTTC. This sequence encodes CASGPGLAGPQETQYF.